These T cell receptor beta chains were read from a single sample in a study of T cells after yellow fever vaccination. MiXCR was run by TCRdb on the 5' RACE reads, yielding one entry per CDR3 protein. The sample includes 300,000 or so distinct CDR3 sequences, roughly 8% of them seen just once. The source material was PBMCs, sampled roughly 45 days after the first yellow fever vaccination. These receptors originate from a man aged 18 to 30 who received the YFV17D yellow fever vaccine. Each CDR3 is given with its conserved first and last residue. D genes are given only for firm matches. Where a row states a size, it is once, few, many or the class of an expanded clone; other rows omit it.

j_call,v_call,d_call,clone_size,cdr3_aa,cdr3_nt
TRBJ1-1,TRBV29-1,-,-,CSSGTGMNTEAFF,TGCAGCTCTGGTACCGGGATGAACACTGAAGCTTTCTTT
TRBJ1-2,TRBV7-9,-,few,CASSQDGIYGYTF,TGTGCCAGCAGCCAGGACGGAATCTATGGCTACACCTTC
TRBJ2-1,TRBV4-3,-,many,CASSEGTSSYNEQFF,TGCGCCAGCAGCGAGGGCACAAGCTCCTACAATGAGCAGTTCTTC
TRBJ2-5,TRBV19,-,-,CASSTAAGEYQETQYF,TGTGCCAGTAGTACCGCCGCCGGGGAGTACCAAGAGACCCAGTACTTC
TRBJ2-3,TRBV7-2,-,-,CASSPSWDTQYF,TGTGCCAGCAGCCCGTCTTGGGATACGCAGTATTTT
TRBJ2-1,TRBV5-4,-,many,CASSPGASTFDNEQFF,TGTGCCAGCAGCCCTGGGGCTAGCACATTCGACAATGAGCAGTTCTTC
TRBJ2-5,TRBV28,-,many,CASSWQGSPETQYF,TGTGCCAGCAGTTGGCAGGGGTCCCCAGAGACCCAGTACTTC
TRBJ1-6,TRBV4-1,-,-,CASSQEIHGRPNSPLHF,TGCGCCAGCAGCCAAGAGATCCATGGGAGGCCAAATTCACCCCTCCACTTT
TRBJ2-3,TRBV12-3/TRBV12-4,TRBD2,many,CASSSSAGGTDTQYF,TGTGCCAGCAGCTCAAGTGCGGGGGGCACAGATACGCAGTATTTT
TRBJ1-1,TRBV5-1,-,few,CASSSTGFPTEAFF,TGCGCCAGCAGCTCTACGGGTTTTCCCACTGAAGCTTTCTTT
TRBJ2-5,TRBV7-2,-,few,CASSAKGTQYF,TGTGCCAGCAGCGCGAAAGGGACCCAGTACTTC
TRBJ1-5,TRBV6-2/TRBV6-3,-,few,CASVLVPGVVGQPQHF,TGTGCCAGCGTCCTGGTCCCAGGAGTCGTGGGTCAGCCCCAGCATTTT
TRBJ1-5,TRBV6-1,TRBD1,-,CASNPVGPDREPPRHF,TGTGCCAGCAACCCAGTGGGTCCAGACAGGGAACCACCACGGCATTTT
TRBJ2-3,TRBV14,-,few,CASSQNSHTDTQYF,TGTGCCAGCAGCCAGAATAGCCACACAGATACGCAGTATTTT
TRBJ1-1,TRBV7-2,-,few,CASNLGAGGTEAFF,TGTGCCAGCAACCTGGGGGCGGGGGGCACTGAAGCTTTCTTT
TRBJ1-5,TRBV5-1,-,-,CASKLNWGSNQPQHF,TGCGCCAGCAAATTAAATTGGGGGTCCAATCAGCCCCAGCATTTT
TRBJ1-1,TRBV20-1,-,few,CSARVGRQDRNTEAFF,TGCAGTGCTAGAGTGGGGCGACAGGACCGGAACACTGAAGCTTTCTTT
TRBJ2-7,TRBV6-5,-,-,CASSYSPTGFYEQYF,TGTGCCAGCAGTTACAGTCCTACGGGCTTCTACGAGCAGTACTTC
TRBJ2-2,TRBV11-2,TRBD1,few,CASSEATGSHTGELFF,TGTGCCAGCAGCGAGGCGACAGGGTCTCACACCGGGGAGCTGTTTTTT
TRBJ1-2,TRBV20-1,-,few,CSAPPRQTGYTF,TGCAGTGCTCCCCCTCGCCAGACAGGCTACACCTTC
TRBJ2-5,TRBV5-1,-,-,CASSLDLFVAQYF,TGCGCCAGCAGCTTGGATTTGTTTGTAGCCCAGTACTTC
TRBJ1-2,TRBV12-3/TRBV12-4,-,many,CASSLLGNYGYTF,TGTGCCAGCAGTTTACTGGGGAACTATGGCTACACCTTC
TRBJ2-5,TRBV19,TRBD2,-,CASATTSGGLETQYF,TGTGCCAGCGCAACGACTAGCGGGGGGTTAGAGACCCAGTACTTC
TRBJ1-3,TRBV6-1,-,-,CASSMHSSGNTIYF,TGTGCCAGCAGTATGCACAGCTCTGGAAACACCATATATTTT
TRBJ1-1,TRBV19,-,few,CASRGRAGTEAFF,TGTGCCAGTAGAGGCAGGGCTGGCACTGAAGCTTTCTTT
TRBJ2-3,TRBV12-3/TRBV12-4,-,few,CASSPGVAEPQTDTQYF,TGTGCCAGCAGTCCGGGCGTAGCGGAGCCTCAGACAGATACGCAGTATTTT
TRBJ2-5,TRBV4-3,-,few,CASSQNPEGGSETQYF,TGCGCCAGCAGCCAAAACCCAGAAGGGGGATCAGAGACCCAGTACTTC
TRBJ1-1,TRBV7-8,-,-,CASSWSRPGHLNTEAFF,TGTGCCAGCAGCTGGAGTCGACCGGGACACTTGAACACTGAAGCTTTCTTT
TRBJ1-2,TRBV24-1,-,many,CATSRGVGYGYTF,TGTGCCACCAGTCGAGGGGTTGGCTATGGCTACACCTTC
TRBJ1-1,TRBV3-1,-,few,CAVGGPFLTEAFF,TGTGCGGTGGGAGGGCCGTTTCTCACTGAAGCTTTCTTT
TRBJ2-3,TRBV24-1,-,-,CATSQLRGDTQYF,TGTGCCACCAGTCAGCTAAGAGGAGATACGCAGTATTTT
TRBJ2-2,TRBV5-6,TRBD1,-,CASSLGGQPNTGELFF,TGTGCCAGCAGCTTGGGGGGACAGCCGAACACCGGGGAGCTGTTTTTT
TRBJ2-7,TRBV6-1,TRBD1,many,CAVAGQGSYEQYF,TGTGCCGTGGCGGGACAGGGCTCCTACGAGCAGTACTTC
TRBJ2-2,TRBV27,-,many,CASSLMTGELFF,TGTGCCAGCAGTTTAATGACCGGGGAGCTGTTTTTT
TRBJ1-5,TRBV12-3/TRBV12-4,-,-,CASSFWGSNQPQHF,TGTGCCAGCAGTTTCTGGGGCAGCAATCAGCCCCAGCATTTT
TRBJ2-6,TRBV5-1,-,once,CASSGRVTGANVLTF,TGCGCCAGCAGCGGCAGGGTAACCGGGGCCAACGTCCTGACTTTC
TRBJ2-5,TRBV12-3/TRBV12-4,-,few,CASSTRTVRGTQYF,TGTGCCAGCAGTACCCGGACAGTTCGAGGGACCCAGTACTTC